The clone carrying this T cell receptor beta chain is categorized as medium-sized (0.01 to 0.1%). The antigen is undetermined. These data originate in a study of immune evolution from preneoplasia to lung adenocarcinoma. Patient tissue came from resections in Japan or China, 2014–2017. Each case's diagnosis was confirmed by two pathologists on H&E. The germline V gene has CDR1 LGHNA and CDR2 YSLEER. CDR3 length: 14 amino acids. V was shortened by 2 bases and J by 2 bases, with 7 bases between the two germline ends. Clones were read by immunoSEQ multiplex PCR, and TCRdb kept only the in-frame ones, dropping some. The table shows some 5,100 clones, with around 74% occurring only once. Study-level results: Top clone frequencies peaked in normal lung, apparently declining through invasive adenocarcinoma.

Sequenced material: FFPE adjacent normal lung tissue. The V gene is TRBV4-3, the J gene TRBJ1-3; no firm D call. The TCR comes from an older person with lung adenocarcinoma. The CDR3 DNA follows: TGCGCCAGCAGCCAATGGGGAACTGGAAACACCATATATTTT. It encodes CASSQWGTGNTIYF.